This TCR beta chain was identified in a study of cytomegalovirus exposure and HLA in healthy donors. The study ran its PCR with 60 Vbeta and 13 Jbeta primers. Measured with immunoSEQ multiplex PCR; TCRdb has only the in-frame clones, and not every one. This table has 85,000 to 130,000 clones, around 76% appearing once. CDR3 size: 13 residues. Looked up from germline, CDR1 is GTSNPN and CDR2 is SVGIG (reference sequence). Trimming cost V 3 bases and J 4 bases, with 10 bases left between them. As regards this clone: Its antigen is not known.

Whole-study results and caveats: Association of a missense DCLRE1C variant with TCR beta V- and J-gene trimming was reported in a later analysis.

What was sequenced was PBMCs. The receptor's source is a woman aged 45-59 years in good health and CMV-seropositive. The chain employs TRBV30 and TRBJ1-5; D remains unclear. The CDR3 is CAWRGGGNQPQHF. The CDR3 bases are TGTGCCTGGAGAGGAGGAGGGAATCAGCCCCAGCATTTT. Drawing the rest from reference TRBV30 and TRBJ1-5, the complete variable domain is SQTIHQWPATLVQPVGSPLSLECTVEGTSNPNLYWYRQAAGRGLQLLFYSVGIGQISSEVPQNLSASRPQDRQFILSSKKLLLSDSGFYLCAWRGGGNQPQHFGDGTRLSIL.